This T cell receptor beta chain emerged from a study of CD8 T cells in Susac syndrome (dated by TCRdb to between 2018 and 2021). At the level of the whole study: The study used repertoire sequencing to test whether antigen drove CD8+ T cell activation and differentiation in Susac syndrome. The clonality of the CD8+ T cell repertoire was compared across over 10 healthy donors, around 14 Susac syndrome patients and around 16 multiple sclerosis patients. On the study overall, not on this receptor specifically: The study acknowledged that relatively few individuals were included in the TCR sequencing and HLA analysis.

The cysteine opens and the phenylalanine closes a CDR3 of 13 amino acids. The entry retains the CDR3 DNA only, 39 bases that are in frame from base 1. CDR1 and CDR2 (SQVTM, ANQGSEA) derive from the germline V gene. Cut back by 2 bases and 3 bases, the V and J ends lie 11 bases apart. RNA was extracted using the RNeasy kit, and about 0.45 to 1 ug of the RNA was reverse transcribed with random hexamers. The immunoSEQ multiplex PCR assay, which covers 54 Vbeta and 13 Jbeta segments, was used to amplify TCR beta CDR3 regions. To correct PCR amplification bias, a synthetic template baseline was used for both primer optimization and computational correction. The paper's processing steps were these. Reads were annotated to V, D and J genes according to IMGT and were analyzed with immunoSEQ Analyzer, with only productive sequences retained. Clonality was calculated as one minus the Shannon entropy normalized by log2 of the number of productive unique sequences. Public and private clones were assessed among the 100 most prevalent clones of each patient and control. Clones were defined as Susac-specific if absent from the healthy and MS cohorts, from 900 to 1,200 published viral clones and from other ImmuneACCESS disease sequences. TCRdb's own reprocessing of the public reads used fastp at Q25 and MiXCR and kept productive beta chains. When rows share a CDR3 protein, they turn into one entry using the most common DNA and genes. Here the V and J calls rest on TCRdb's processing, not on the authors' analysis. This sample holds some 150,000 distinct CDR3 sequences; roughly 94% were observed only once. The top ten constitute about 0.19% of the sample.

Peripheral blood CD8+ and CD4+ T cells from healthy donors, Susac syndrome patients and multiple sclerosis patients were profiled using high-throughput TCR beta sequencing. The multiple sclerosis controls were treatment-naive patients who had stable or active relapsing-remitting disease and met the revised McDonald criteria. Bulk CD8+ and CD4+ T cells were purified by magnetic negative isolation, while CD8+ TEMRA cells were enriched using FACS. Blood was collected in EDTA tubes and processed within 24 hours, with PBMCs isolated through density gradient centrifugation. PBMCs intended for TCR sequencing were frozen in liquid nitrogen and were later thawed in a 37 degrees C water bath. The sorted or isolated CD4+, CD8+ and CD8+ TEMRA cells had a purity of 90% or higher. With regard to this clonotype: Its antigen is currently not known. The sample holds no much larger clone one base away, and base qualities are not on file.

The source material was CD8+ T cells from PBMCs. The clonotype was recovered from a human donor with multiple sclerosis. The chain employs TRBV29-1 and TRBJ2-7, with TRBD1 tentatively as D gene (5 bases match). The CDR3 reads CSVETRVNYEQYF. In nucleotides, the sequence is TGCAGCGTTGAAACCAGGGTCAACTACGAGCAGTACTTC.